The 6 T cell receptor beta chains below come from one sample, sequenced in a study of vaccination and CD4 T cells after COVID-19. Oncomine TCR Beta short-read sequencing was applied to DNA from cultured CD4+ T cells. TCRdb itself ran the PCR reads through MiXCR, one entry per CDR3 protein. The top ten clones hold around 30% of a sample with about 7,000 distinct CDR3 sequences, 33% of them seen once. Indicated treatment: approximately 9-day PBMC culture with coronavirus spike peptide pools or control peptides (ViraFEST assay). One should note that the unexposed donor's CD4+ T cells were collected before the COVID-19 pandemic (2011-2018). Antigens of these TCRs are unknown. The sequenced material came from CD4+ T cells from blood, cultured in vitro. These receptors all stem from a human donor in good health.

The table lists this clonotype with a few counts. This chain uses TRBV30 with TRBJ2-5; 9 bases fit TRBD2. Germline trimming cut 0 bases from V and 5 bases from J; bases unmatched to any gene: 7. CDR1 is GTSNPN, CDR2 SVGIG, per germline (reference sequence). CDR3 length: 15 residues. CDR3 loop: CAWSVGLAGYETQYF. The DNA of the CDR3 is TGTGCCTGGAGTGTTGGGCTAGCGGGGTATGAGACCCAGTACTTC.

Only a few counts were recorded for this clonotype. The V call is TRBV7-6, the J call TRBJ1-1; D unclear. With 0 bases removed from V and 5 bases from J, the gap between germline ends came to 7 bases. CDR1 and CDR2 (germline): SGHVS, FNYEAQ. CDR3 size: 13 residues. This CDR3 reads CASSLAVGTEAFF. CDR3 coding DNA: TGTGCCAGCAGCTTAGCGGTAGGGACTGAAGCTTTCTTT.

This clonotype was found a few times. The chain is built from TRBV19 and TRBJ1-5, with a tentative D call TRBD1 (5 bases). V dropped 5 bases and J dropped 4 bases, with 18 bases sitting between them. The CDR3 runs to 16 residues. CDR1 is LNHDA and CDR2 is SQIVND in the germline V gene (reference sequence). CDR3 sequence: CASSGFGANLNQPQHF. In DNA form, the CDR3 reads TGTGCCAGTAGTGGGTTTGGGGCGAACCTGAATCAGCCCCAGCATTTT.

The chain uses TRBV7-9 and TRBJ1-4; no firm D call. The CDR3 is made up of 13 amino acids. Germline values: CDR1 SEHNR, CDR2 FQNEAQ (reference sequence). The V end was cut by 5 bases, the J end by 8 bases, with 12 bases between. CDR3 in DNA: TGTGCCAGCAGCCCGGCCGAGAGGGAAAAACTGTTTTTT. This sequence encodes CASSPAEREKLFF.

This chain uses TRBV29-1 with TRBJ1-1; the D gene is possibly TRBD1 (5 bases). CDR3 length: 13 amino acids. V lost 7 bases, J lost 5 bases, and 17 bases lay in between. The germline V gene has CDR1 SQVTM and CDR2 ANQGSEA. CDR3 bases: TGCAGCGCCTCGAGGGGTGTCGAAACTGAAGCTTTCTTT. As protein: CSASRGVETEAFF.

This clonotype was observed a handful of times. The V call is TRBV27, the J call TRBJ1-1, with 9 bases aligning to TRBD1. V shed 6 bases, J shed 5 bases, and the junction held 10 bases outside the gene matches. The germline V gene encodes CDR1 MNHEY and CDR2 SMNVEV (reference sequence). The CDR3 spans 15 residues. In DNA form, the CDR3 reads TGTGCCAGCAGACCTACAGGGGGCGGGGGAACTGAAGCTTTCTTT. It is translated as CASRPTGGGGTEAFF.